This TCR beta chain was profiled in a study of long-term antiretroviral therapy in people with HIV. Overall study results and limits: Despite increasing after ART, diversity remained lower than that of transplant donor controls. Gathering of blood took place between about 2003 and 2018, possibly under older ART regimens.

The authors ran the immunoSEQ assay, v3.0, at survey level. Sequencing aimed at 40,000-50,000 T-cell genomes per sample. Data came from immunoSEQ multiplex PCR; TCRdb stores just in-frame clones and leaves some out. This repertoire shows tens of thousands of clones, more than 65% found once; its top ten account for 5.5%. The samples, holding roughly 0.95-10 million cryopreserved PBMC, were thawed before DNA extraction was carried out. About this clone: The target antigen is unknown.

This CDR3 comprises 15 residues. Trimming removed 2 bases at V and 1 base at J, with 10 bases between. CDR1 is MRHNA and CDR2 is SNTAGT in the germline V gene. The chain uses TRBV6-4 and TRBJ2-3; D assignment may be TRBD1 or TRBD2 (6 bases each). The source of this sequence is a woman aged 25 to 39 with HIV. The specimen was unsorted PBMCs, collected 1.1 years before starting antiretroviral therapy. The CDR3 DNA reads TGTGCCAGCAGTGACAAGGGGGGACGCACAGATACGCAGTATTTT. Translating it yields CASSDKGGRTDTQYF.